Listed below are T cell receptor beta chains from one sample, sequenced in a study of Graves' ophthalmopathy and Graves' hyperthyroidism. TCRdb reprocessed the multiplex PCR reads via MiXCR and lists one record per CDR3 protein. Of 13,000 to 15,000 distinct CDR3 sequences in the sample, roughly 50% were seen once. Sequenced input: peripheral blood. These receptors were taken from a woman aged 25-40 years with Graves' ophthalmopathy. The CDR3 runs from the conserved cysteine through the conserved F or W. D genes are given only for firm matches. Clone size, where shown, is once, few, many, or a class for clones that have expanded.

j_gene,abundance,v_gene,d_gene,CDR3nt,CDR3aa
TRBJ1-3,NA,TRBV11-2,NA,TGTGCCAGCAGTAAGGGAGGGGATGGAAACACCATGTATTTT,CASSKGGDGNTMYF
TRBJ2-3,once,TRBV5-1,NA,TGCGCCAGCAGCTTGGTCCCGGGAGCGATAGATACGCAGTATTTT,CASSLVPGAIDTQYF
TRBJ2-4,NA,TRBV5-1,NA,TGCGCCAGCAGCTTGGAGGGGAGTAGTACCAATGGTGACATTCAGTACTTC,CASSLEGSSTNGDIQYF
TRBJ2-7,NA,TRBV10-2,NA,TGCGCCAGCAGTGAGTCTGGGTCCAGGGCCTACGAGCAGTACTTC,CASSESGSRAYEQYF
TRBJ2-7,NA,TRBV7-9,NA,TGTGCCAGCAGCTTAGGCTCGACGTCCTACGAGCAGTACTTC,CASSLGSTSYEQYF
TRBJ1-2,NA,TRBV20-1,NA,TGCAGTGCTAGGGATGGCTACACCTTC,CSARDGYTF
TRBJ2-1,NA,TRBV7-9,NA,TGTGCCAGCAGCTCCCGCTCCTACAATGAGCAGTTCTTC,CASSSRSYNEQFF
TRBJ2-7,once,TRBV7-2,NA,TGTGCCAGCAGCGAACCGCGAGCGGGTGACAACGAGCAGTACTTC,CASSEPRAGDNEQYF
TRBJ2-1,NA,TRBV14,TRBD2,TGTGCCAGCAGCCAAGCTAGCGGGAGGACTCGGGGTGAGCAGCTCTTC,CASSQASGRTRGEQLF
TRBJ2-1,NA,TRBV6-5,NA,TGTGCCAGTAGTGGGGGGCTTGAGACCCAGTTCTTC,CASSGGLETQFF
TRBJ2-1,few,TRBV20-1,TRBD2,TGCAGTGCAACGACTAGCGGGGGGAAAGGCAATGAGCAGTTCTTC,CSATTSGGKGNEQFF
TRBJ2-1,NA,TRBV12-3/TRBV12-4,NA,TGTGCCAGCAGTTTACTGGTGGGTGAGCAGTTCTTC,CASSLLVGEQFF
TRBJ2-5,NA,TRBV5-1,TRBD2,TGCGCCAGCCGTCCGGCGGGGACTAACCAAGAGACCCAGTACTTC,CASRPAGTNQETQYF
TRBJ1-6,once,TRBV28,NA,TGTGCCGGAGGACAGATTCATTCACCCCTCCACTTC,CAGGQIHSPLHF
TRBJ2-1,NA,TRBV6-4,TRBD2,TGTGCCAGCAGTGAAACTAGCGGGAGTGGGGATGAGCAGTTCTTC,CASSETSGSGDEQFF
TRBJ2-3,few,TRBV5-4,NA,TGTGCCAGCAGCTTGCCCCTGAGTTCAGATACGCAGTATTTT,CASSLPLSSDTQYF
TRBJ2-7,NA,TRBV15,NA,TGTGCCACCAGCAGTCTCACAGGGTTCGAGCAGTACTTC,CATSSLTGFEQYF
TRBJ1-4,NA,TRBV6-4,NA,TGTGCCAGCCGACGCGGGATGGATGAAAAACTGTTTTTT,CASRRGMDEKLFF
TRBJ1-2,NA,TRBV2,NA,TGTGCCAGCAGTGAAAAGAGGGCGTCTGGCTACACCTTC,CASSEKRASGYTF
TRBJ2-1,NA,TRBV6-4,TRBD1,TGTGCCAGCAGTTACCTCCGACAGGGCGATGAGCAGTTCTTC,CASSYLRQGDEQFF
TRBJ2-2,NA,TRBV19,NA,TGTGCCAGTAGTCCGACCCAGTGGGGCGGGACCGGGGAGCTGTTTTTT,CASSPTQWGGTGELFF
TRBJ2-2,NA,TRBV24-1,TRBD2,TGTGCCACCAGCGGACTAGCGGGAGTTAGCACCGGGGAGCTGTTTTTT,CATSGLAGVSTGELFF
TRBJ2-7,NA,TRBV2,NA,TGTGCCAGCAGTGAATACTACGAGCAGTACTTC,CASSEYYEQYF
TRBJ2-3,NA,TRBV10-1,NA,TGCGCCAGCAGTGGGTTTCGGGGTGCCATCACAGTTACGCAGTATTTT,CASSGFRGAITVTQYF
TRBJ2-7,NA,TRBV7-8,NA,TGTGCCAGCAGCTTGCAGGGGGGGGACGAGCAGTACTTC,CASSLQGGDEQYF
TRBJ1-3,NA,TRBV5-1,TRBD1,TGCGCCAGCAGCCCGGGACAGGGGATGCTGAACACCATATATTTT,CASSPGQGMLNTIYF
TRBJ2-7,NA,TRBV19,NA,TGTGCCAGTAGTTGGGATACTAGTCCCTACGAGCAGTACTTC,CASSWDTSPYEQYF
TRBJ2-7,medium-sized,TRBV4-2,NA,TGTGCCAGCAGCCCCCTCGTCGGCTCCTACGAGCAGTACTTC,CASSPLVGSYEQYF
TRBJ2-7,once,TRBV10-3,NA,TGTGCCGCCGGCGGTCTAGCGAGAGGGGAGCAGTACTTC,CAAGGLARGEQYF
TRBJ2-2,NA,TRBV28,NA,TGTGCCAGCGCCAACTACGCCGAGGAGCTGTTTTTT,CASANYAEELFF
TRBJ2-3,NA,TRBV7-8,NA,TGCGCCAGCAGCCAAGGGGAGCTGAAAACTAGCACAGATACGCAGTATTTT,CASSQGELKTSTDTQYF
TRBJ2-1,once,TRBV7-8,NA,TGTGCCAGCAGCTTAGACAGCTCCTACAATGAGCAGTTCTTC,CASSLDSSYNEQFF
TRBJ1-2,NA,TRBV10-3,TRBD1,TGTGCCATTGCCCTTCGGCCCGGGACAGACGGTTATGGCTACACCTTC,CAIALRPGTDGYGYTF
TRBJ2-5,many,TRBV6-5,TRBD1,TGTGCCAGCAGGACAGGGGGTATTGTGGAGACCCAGTACTTC,CASRTGGIVETQYF
TRBJ1-1,NA,TRBV6-1,NA,TGTGCCAGCAGTGACGGGACGGTGAACACTGAAGCTTTCTTT,CASSDGTVNTEAFF
TRBJ2-5,NA,TRBV9,NA,TGTGCCAGCAGCGTAGATCTGGAGACCCAGTACTTC,CASSVDLETQYF
TRBJ2-2,NA,TRBV5-6,NA,TGTGCCAGCACCCGCTTGCGGCAGAACACCGGGGAGCTGTTTTTT,CASTRLRQNTGELFF
TRBJ1-2,many,TRBV11-2,NA,TGTGCCAGCAGCTTCCCTTCTCACATCCAGCTCCTCTATGGCTACACCTTC,CASSFPSHIQLLYGYTF
TRBJ1-2,medium-sized,TRBV5-5,NA,TGTGCCAGCAGCTTCCGGGATCGGGGCTACACCTTC,CASSFRDRGYTF
TRBJ2-7,NA,TRBV10-2,NA,TGCGCCAGCGCCTCGGGGGGCCCCTACGAGCAGTACTTC,CASASGGPYEQYF
TRBJ2-1,many,TRBV11-1,TRBD2,TGTGCCAGCAGCTTATGGGGGACTAGCGGGTCTCATGAGCAGTTCTTC,CASSLWGTSGSHEQFF
TRBJ2-1,NA,TRBV2,TRBD1,TGTGCCAGCAGAGAGCCGGGACAGGGGTTCGATGAGCAGTTCTTC,CASREPGQGFDEQFF
TRBJ2-2,NA,TRBV5-5,TRBD2,TGTGCCAGCAGCTTGAGGGGACTAGCGGGGAACACCGGGGAGCTGTTTTTT,CASSLRGLAGNTGELFF
TRBJ2-3,few,TRBV6-5,NA,TGTGCCAGCAGACTCCTAGTTGACACAGATACGCAGTATTTT,CASRLLVDTDTQYF
TRBJ1-2,NA,TRBV20-1,NA,TGCAGTGCTAGAAAAGGATTGGGCAGGGCTAACTATGGCTACACCTTC,CSARKGLGRANYGYTF
TRBJ2-7,NA,TRBV2,TRBD1,TGTGCCAGCAGTGCAGCAGGGGGCTACGAGCAGTACTTC,CASSAAGGYEQYF
TRBJ2-3,few,TRBV2,TRBD2,TGTGCAACGACTAGCGGGAGTATCACAGATACGCAGTATTTT,CATTSGSITDTQYF
TRBJ1-6,NA,TRBV2,NA,TGTGCCAGCAAAGGACTGGGGGTTTCACCCCTCCACTTT,CASKGLGVSPLHF
TRBJ2-5,NA,TRBV7-8,NA,TGTGCCAGCAGCTCCCCGGGCAGTAAAGAGACCCAGTACTTC,CASSSPGSKETQYF
TRBJ2-1,many,TRBV5-8,NA,TGTGCCAGCAGCCAAAATCAGGGACTGACCGACTCCTACAATGAGCAGTTCTTC,CASSQNQGLTDSYNEQFF
TRBJ2-1,few,TRBV6-1,TRBD2,TGTGCCAGCCCAGCGGGAGACTACAATGAGCAGTTCTTC,CASPAGDYNEQFF